These 2 T cell receptor beta chains share one sample of origin, sequenced in a study of blood T cell repertoires in COVID-19. Clones were sequenced by immunoSEQ multiplex PCR, and TCRdb holds only the in-frame ones, with some missing. This sample has under 250,000 clones, with roughly four fifths found just once. Material: peripheral blood. Every receptor here comes from an elderly man with acute or convalescent COVID-19.

This clone appeared once. The chain recombines TRBV9 with TRBJ1-1, with D possibly TRBD1 on 5 matching bases. The V end was cut by 0 bases, the J end by 1 base, with 10 bases between. Germline V gene data show CDR1 as SGDLS and CDR2 as YYNGEE. This CDR3 has 15 amino acids. The CDR3 DNA sequence: TGTGCCAGCAGCGTAGGGGCAGGGCCGAACACTGAAGCTTTCTTT. Amino acid sequence: CASSVGAGPNTEAFF.

This clone was observed a handful of times. The chain recombines TRBV24-1 with TRBJ1-6; D is unclear. This CDR3 region has 15 residues. V was trimmed by 4 bases and J by 7 bases, leaving 13 bases between them. Germline V gene lookup returns CDR1 KGHDR and CDR2 SFDVKD. CDR3 in DNA: TGTGCCACCAGTGACCCCCGGGTCCCAAATTCACCCCTCCACTTT. It yields the protein CATSDPRVPNSPLHF.